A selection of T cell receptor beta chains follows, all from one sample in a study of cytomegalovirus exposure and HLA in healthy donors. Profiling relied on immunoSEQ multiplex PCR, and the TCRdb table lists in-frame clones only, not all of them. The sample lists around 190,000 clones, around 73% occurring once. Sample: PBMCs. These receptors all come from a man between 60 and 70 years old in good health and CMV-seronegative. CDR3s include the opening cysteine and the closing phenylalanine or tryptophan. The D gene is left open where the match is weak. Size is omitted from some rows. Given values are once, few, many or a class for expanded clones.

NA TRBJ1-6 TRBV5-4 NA CASSVSGAAYSPLHF TGTGCCAGCAGCGTCAGCGGGGCAGCCTATTCACCCCTCCACTTT
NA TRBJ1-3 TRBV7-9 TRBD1 CASHRDSTYGNTIYF TGTGCCAGCCACCGGGACAGCACCTATGGAAACACCATATATTTT
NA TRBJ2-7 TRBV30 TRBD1 CAWNRDRDYEQYF TGTGCCTGGAATCGGGACAGAGACTACGAGCAGTACTTC
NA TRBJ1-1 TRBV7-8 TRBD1 CASSSQGFGAEAFF TGTGCCAGCAGCTCACAGGGGTTTGGGGCGGAAGCTTTCTTT
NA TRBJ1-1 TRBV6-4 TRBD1 CASKLEQGPTEAFF TGTGCCAGCAAATTAGAACAGGGGCCCACTGAAGCTTTCTTT
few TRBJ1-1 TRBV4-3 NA CASTTDSYGTEAFF TGCGCCAGCACCACTGACAGTTACGGCACTGAAGCTTTCTTT
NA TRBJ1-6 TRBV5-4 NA CASSLEPGIGSPLHF TGTGCCAGCAGCTTAGAACCAGGGATTGGTTCACCCCTCCACTTT
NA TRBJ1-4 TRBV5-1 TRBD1 CASSSSGTGRYVGEKLFF TGCGCCAGCAGCTCCTCCGGGACAGGGCGTTATGTGGGTGAAAAACTGTTTTTT
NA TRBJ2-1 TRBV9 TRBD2 CASSVGTSGAGEQFF TGTGCCAGCAGCGTAGGGACTAGCGGGGCGGGTGAGCAGTTCTTC
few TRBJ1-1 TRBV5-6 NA CASSFPGGDTEAFF TGTGCCAGCAGCTTCCCGGGGGGGGACACTGAAGCTTTCTTT
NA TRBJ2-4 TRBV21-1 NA CASSTTGHNEAKNIQYF TGTGCCAGCAGCACTACGGGACACAATGAGGCCAAAAACATTCAGTACTTC
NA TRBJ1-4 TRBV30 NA CAWSFSGPEKLFF TGTGCCTGGAGTTTTTCAGGTCCGGAAAAACTGTTTTTT
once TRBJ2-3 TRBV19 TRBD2 CASSTSGGGTQYF TGTGCCAGTAGTACTAGCGGGGGAGGAACGCAGTATTTT
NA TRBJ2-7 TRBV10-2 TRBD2 CASSFSPSGGLEQYF TGCGCCAGCAGTTTCAGCCCTAGCGGGGGTCTCGAGCAGTACTTC
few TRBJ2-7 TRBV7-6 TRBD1 CASSLITGAAEQYF TGTGCCAGCAGCTTAATCACAGGGGCCGCCGAGCAGTACTTC
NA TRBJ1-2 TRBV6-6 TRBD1 CASSVQGFNYGYTF TGTGCCAGCAGTGTACAGGGGTTTAACTATGGCTACACCTTC
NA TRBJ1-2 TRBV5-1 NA CASSLDGSDSNYGYTF TGCGCCAGCAGCTTGGACGGAAGCGATTCTAACTATGGCTACACCTTC
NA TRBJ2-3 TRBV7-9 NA CASSSTGLGDTQYF TGTGCCAGCAGCTCGACAGGATTGGGAGATACGCAGTATTTT
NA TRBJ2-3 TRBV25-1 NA CASSAPGTSDTQYF TGTGCCAGCAGTGCCCCGGGAACCTCAGATACGCAGTATTTT
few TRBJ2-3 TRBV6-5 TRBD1 CASSLQGARTDTQYF TGTGCCAGCAGCTTACAGGGGGCGCGGACAGATACGCAGTATTTT
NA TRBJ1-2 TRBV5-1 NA CASSLGQNYGYTF TGCGCCAGCAGCTTGGGACAGAACTATGGCTACACCTTC
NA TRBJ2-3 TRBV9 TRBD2 CASSKMGLNTDTQYF TGTGCCAGCAGCAAGATGGGACTAAACACAGATACGCAGTATTTT
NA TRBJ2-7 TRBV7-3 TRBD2 CASSLVGRAREQYF TGTGCCAGCAGCCTCGTCGGGAGGGCCCGCGAGCAGTACTTC
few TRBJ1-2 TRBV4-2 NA CASSQVGDDYGYTF TGTGCCAGCAGCCAAGTTGGAGACGACTATGGCTACACCTTC
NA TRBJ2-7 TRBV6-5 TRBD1 CASTPTGGYEQYF TGTGCCAGCACCCCCACAGGGGGTTACGAGCAGTACTTC
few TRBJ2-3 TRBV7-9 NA CASSLSGAGTDTQYF TGTGCCAGCAGCCTATCAGGGGCCGGCACAGATACGCAGTATTTT
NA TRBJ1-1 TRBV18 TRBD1 CASSPEQGAAETEAFF TGTGCCAGCTCACCAGAACAGGGGGCTGCGGAAACTGAAGCTTTCTTT
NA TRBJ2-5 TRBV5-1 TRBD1 CASSLGGRGSQETQYF TGCGCCAGCAGCTTGGGTGGCAGGGGGTCACAAGAGACCCAGTACTTC
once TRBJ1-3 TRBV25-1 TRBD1 CASSEPLQGAGTIYF TGTGCCAGCAGCGAACCCCTACAGGGGGCGGGCACCATATATTTT
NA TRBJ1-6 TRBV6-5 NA CASSSGSGYNSPLHF TGTGCCAGCAGTTCGGGGTCGGGCTATAATTCACCCCTCCACTTT
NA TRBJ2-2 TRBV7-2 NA CASSLLSGELFF TGTGCCAGCAGCTTGTTATCCGGGGAGCTGTTTTTT
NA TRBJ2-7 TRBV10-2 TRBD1 CASSVGQDYKQYF TGCGCCAGCAGTGTGGGACAGGACTACAAGCAGTACTTC
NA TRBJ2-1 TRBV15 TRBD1 CATSRGDRDNEQFF TGTGCCACCAGCAGAGGGGACAGGGACAATGAGCAGTTCTTC
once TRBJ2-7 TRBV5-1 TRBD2 CASSLAGGGGEQYF TGCGCCAGCAGCCTGGCGGGGGGCGGCGGCGAGCAGTACTTC
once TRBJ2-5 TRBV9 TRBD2 CASSGFSGGNQETQYF TGTGCCAGCAGCGGTTTCTCGGGGGGGAACCAAGAGACCCAGTACTTC
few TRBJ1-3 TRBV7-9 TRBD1 CASSSEDRAGGNTIYF TGTGCCAGCAGCTCAGAGGACAGGGCGGGAGGAAACACCATATATTTT
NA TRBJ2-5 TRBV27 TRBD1 CASRYTGVETQYF TGTGCCAGCAGGTACACAGGGGTAGAGACCCAGTACTTC
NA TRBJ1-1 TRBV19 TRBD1 CASSKKGQRRGTEAFF TGTGCCAGTAGTAAGAAGGGACAGCGGCGAGGCACTGAAGCTTTCTTT
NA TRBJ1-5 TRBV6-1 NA CASSEFIANQPQHF TGTGCCAGCAGTGAATTCATAGCTAATCAGCCCCAGCATTTT
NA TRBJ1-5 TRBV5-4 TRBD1 CASSLAGGSNQPQHF TGTGCCAGCAGCTTGGCAGGGGGTAGCAATCAGCCCCAGCATTTT
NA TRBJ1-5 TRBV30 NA CAWSEEINQPQHF TGTGCCTGGAGTGAGGAGATCAATCAGCCCCAGCATTTT
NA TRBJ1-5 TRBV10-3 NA CAISESDRTPVRNQPQHF TGTGCCATCAGTGAGTCTGACCGGACACCGGTTCGGAATCAGCCCCAGCATTTT
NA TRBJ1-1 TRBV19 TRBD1 CASTTRQGNTEAFF TGTGCCAGTACCACTCGACAGGGGAACACTGAAGCTTTCTTT
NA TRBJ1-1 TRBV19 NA CASSITPTATNTEAFF TGTGCCAGTAGTATAACCCCGACAGCGACGAACACTGAAGCTTTCTTT
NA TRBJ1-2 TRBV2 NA CASSQVGYGYTF TGTGCCAGCAGTCAGGTTGGGTATGGCTACACCTTC
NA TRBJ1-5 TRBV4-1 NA CASSLTDSNLGPQHF TGCGCCAGCAGCCTTACGGACAGCAACTTGGGTCCCCAGCATTTT
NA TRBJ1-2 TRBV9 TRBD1 CASSGRQGIDGYTF TGTGCCAGCAGTGGCCGACAGGGGATTGATGGCTACACCTTC
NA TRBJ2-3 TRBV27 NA CASSLGPAPTDTQYF TGTGCCAGCAGTTTGGGCCCGGCACCCACAGATACGCAGTATTTT
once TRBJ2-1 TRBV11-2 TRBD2 CASSLTSGGPHNEQFF TGTGCCAGCAGCTTAACTAGCGGGGGGCCACACAATGAGCAGTTCTTC
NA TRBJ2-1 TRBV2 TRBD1 CASSRDRGYNEQFF TGTGCCAGCAGCCGGGACAGGGGTTACAATGAGCAGTTCTTC
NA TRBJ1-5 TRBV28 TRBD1 CASRSRGSNSNQPQHF TGTGCCAGCAGAAGCAGGGGGTCGAATAGCAATCAGCCCCAGCATTTT
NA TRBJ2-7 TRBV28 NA CASSSDRILYF TGTGCCAGCAGTTCCGACAGGATACTGTACTTC
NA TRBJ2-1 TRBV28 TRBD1 CASSPLVRGTGLNNEQFF TGTGCCAGCAGTCCGTTGGTGCGTGGGACAGGGTTAAATAATGAGCAGTTCTTC
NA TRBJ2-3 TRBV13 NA CASSLGGPSTDTQYF TGTGCCAGCAGCTTAGGGGGCCCTTCCACAGATACGCAGTATTTT
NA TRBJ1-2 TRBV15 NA CATSRNREDYGYTF TGTGCCACCAGCAGAAACAGGGAAGACTATGGCTACACCTTC
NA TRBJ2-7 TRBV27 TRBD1 CASSTSTGPGYEQYF TGTGCCAGCAGTACCTCGACAGGGCCAGGCTACGAGCAGTACTTC
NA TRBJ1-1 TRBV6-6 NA CASSVPGNTEAFF TGTGCCAGCAGCGTGCCGGGGAACACTGAAGCTTTCTTT
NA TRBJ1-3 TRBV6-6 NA CASTPSRLSGNTIYF TGTGCCAGCACCCCGTCTCGTCTTTCTGGAAACACCATATATTTT
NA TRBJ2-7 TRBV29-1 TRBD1 CSVEAGTGGDKQYF TGCAGCGTTGAAGCGGGGACAGGGGGCGACAAGCAGTACTTC